Shown below are 7 T cell receptor beta chains from a single sample sequenced in a study of blood T cell repertoires in COVID-19. Here immunoSEQ multiplex PCR was the method, and the copy in TCRdb shows in-frame clones only, minus some. The sample shows fewer than 250,000 clones, approximately 85% of them seen only once. Sequenced material: peripheral blood. The receptors shown here come from a woman aged 70-85 years with active or convalescent COVID-19.

The rearrangement joins TRBV4-1 to TRBJ2-7; 15 bases fit TRBD2. CDR1 is MGHRA, CDR2 YSYEKL, per germline. The junction had 2 bases not matched to a gene; V was cut back by 4 bases and J by 4 bases. This CDR3 contains 15 residues. The chain's CDR3 is CASSPGTSGRYEQYF. CDR3 DNA sequence: TGCGCCAGCAGCCCAGGGACTAGCGGGAGGTACGAGCAGTACTTC.

Only a few counts were recorded for this clone. The rearrangement uses TRBV13 and TRBJ2-5; TRBD1 might be the D (6 bases). The CDR3 covers 14 residues. The ends were cut back, 2 bases at V and 2 bases at J, with 9 bases in the middle. Per the germline V gene, CDR1 is PRHDT and CDR2 is FYEKMQ (reference sequence). This chain's CDR3 is CASSLSGEQETQYF. CDR3 in DNA: TGTGCCAGCAGCTTATCAGGGGAACAAGAGACCCAGTACTTC. The full variable domain, its missing parts supplied by reference TRBV13 and TRBJ2-5, is AAGVIQSPRHLIKEKRETATLKCYPIPRHDTVYWYQQGPGQDPQFLISFYEKMQSDKGSIPDRFSAQQFSDYHSELNMSSLELGDSALYFCASSLSGEQETQYFGPGTRLLVL.

This chain uses TRBV5-1 with TRBJ2-1; D possibly corresponds to TRBD2 (5 bases). The V end lost 5 bases, the J end lost 9 bases, and 12 bases lay between the germline ends. The CDR3 contains 12 residues. CDR1 is SGHRS, CDR2 YFSETQ, per germline. The DNA of the CDR3 is TGCGCCAGCAGTCGCACCGAGGGTGAGCAGTTCTTC. This gives the protein CASSRTEGEQFF.

The chain has TRBV2 and TRBJ2-1; 7 nucleotides align to TRBD1. CDR3 length: 12 residues. Germline lookup yields CDR1 SNHLY and CDR2 FYNNEI. The V gene end was trimmed by 8 bases and the J gene end by 9 bases; junction bases not matched to a gene: 7. For the CDR3, the DNA is TGTGCCAGCGGGGACAGCCTCGGTGAGCAGTTCTTC. It is translated as CASGDSLGEQFF.

The chain links TRBV28 to TRBJ2-1; a weak D match, TRBD1 (6 bases). CDR1 and CDR2 from the germline V gene are MDHEN and SYDVKM. This CDR3 has 13 amino acids. The V end was cut by 7 bases, the J end by 3 bases, with 10 bases between. CDR3 nucleotides: TGTGCCAGCAAGGAGGACAGCTACAATGAGCAGTTCTTC. It translates to CASKEDSYNEQFF.

The chain couples TRBV5-1 to TRBJ2-7, with TRBD1 matching 8 bases. Germline loops: CDR1 SGHRS, CDR2 YFSETQ. Trimming removed 0 bases from V and 2 bases from J; junction bases left unmatched: 4. The CDR3 covers 15 residues. The CDR3 reads CASSLAPGQAYEQYF. The CDR3 DNA reads TGCGCCAGCAGCTTGGCACCGGGACAGGCCTACGAGCAGTACTTC.

This clone has just one count. The chain carries TRBV10-2 and TRBJ2-7, with 8 bases fitting TRBD2. Germline CDR1 and CDR2: WSHSY and SAAADI. V shed 3 bases and J 7 bases; nucleotides not matched to a gene: 14. The CDR3 has 16 amino acids. As DNA, the CDR3 is TGCGCCAGCAGTGATAAGGTCCGGGAGGGCCGGGGAGAGCAGTACTTC. Translated, it gives CASSDKVREGRGEQYF.